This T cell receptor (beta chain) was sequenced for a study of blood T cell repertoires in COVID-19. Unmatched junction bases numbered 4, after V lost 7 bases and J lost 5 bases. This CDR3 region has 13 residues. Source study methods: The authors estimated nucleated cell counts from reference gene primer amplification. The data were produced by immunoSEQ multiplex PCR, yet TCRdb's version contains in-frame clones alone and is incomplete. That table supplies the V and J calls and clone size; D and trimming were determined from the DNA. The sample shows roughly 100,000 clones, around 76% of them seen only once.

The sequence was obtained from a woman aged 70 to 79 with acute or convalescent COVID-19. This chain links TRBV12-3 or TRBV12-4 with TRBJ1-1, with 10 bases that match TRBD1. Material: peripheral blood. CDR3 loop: CASIPGQGTEAFF. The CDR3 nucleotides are TGTGCCAGCATTCCGGGACAGGGGACTGAAGCTTTCTTT.